Below are 26 T cell receptor beta chains sequenced from a single sample in a study of CD8 T cells in ankylosing spondylitis. TCRdb used MiXCR to reprocess the 5' RACE reads, holding one entry per CDR3 protein. In the table there are some 800,000 distinct CDR3 sequences, about 11% of which are singletons. Study-wide results and limits: Seemingly characteristic of ankylosing spondylitis blood was a TCR beta motif consisting of fewer than 10 highly homologous variants.

The antigens for these receptors are not known. The sample taken for sequencing was blood, either unsorted or a sorted T cell fraction (not recorded which). The source of these receptors is a male donor with ankylosing spondylitis.

This clonotype was counted a few times. CDR3 coding DNA: TGTGCCAGCAGCTCGCTTCAGATCTACAATGAGCAGTTCTTC. This encodes CASSSLQIYNEQFF. This chain links TRBV7-2 with TRBJ2-1; D call uncertain. The germline V and J ends were trimmed by 4 bases and 3 bases, with 10 bases remaining between them. The CDR3 has 14 residues. Germline V gene sequence: CDR1 SGHTA, CDR2 FQGNSA. Complete variable domain (other parts from reference TRBV7-2 and TRBJ2-1): GAGVSQSPSNKVTEKGKDVELRCDPISGHTALYWYRQSLGQGLEFLIYFQGNSAPDKSGLPSDRFSAERTGGSVSTLTIQRTQQEDSAVYLCASSSLQIYNEQFFGPGTRLTVL.

Many counts were recorded for this clonotype. The rearrangement links TRBV29-1 to TRBJ1-1, with TRBD1 matching 8 bases. The CDR3 loop spans 12 amino acids. Germline V gene data show CDR1 as SQVTM and CDR2 as ANQGSEA. Trimming removed 7 bases from V and 1 base from J; junction bases left unmatched: 2. CDR3 DNA sequence: TGCAGCGGCGGGACAGGGAACACTGAAGCTTTCTTT. Translated: CSGGTGNTEAFF.

This clonotype was observed a handful of times. This chain joins TRBV4-1 and TRBJ2-4, with 7 bases aligning to TRBD1. The J segment lost 1 base and the V segment lost 4 bases, leaving 16 bases of the junction unmatched. Per germline, CDR1 MGHRA and CDR2 YSYEKL. CDR3 length: 19 amino acids. CDR3 loop: CASSPRDSPNSAAKNIQYF. The CDR3, as DNA: TGCGCCAGCAGCCCACGGGACAGCCCGAACAGCGCGGCCAAAAACATTCAGTACTTC.

The chain employs TRBV20-1 and TRBJ2-5; 8 nucleotides align to TRBD1. CDR3 length: 14 residues. Germline V CDR1 and CDR2: DFQATT, SNEGSKA (reference sequence). In nucleotides, the CDR3 is TGCAGCTACCTGCCGGGACAGGTTGTCGAGACCCAGTACTTC. The encoded protein is CSYLPGQVVETQYF.

This clonotype occurred a few times. DNA for the CDR3: TGCAGTGCTGACCTTCAGGGAACTGGCTACACCTTC. Its protein is CSADLQGTGYTF. V and J are TRBV20-1 and TRBJ1-2, with D possibly TRBD1 on 5 matching bases. The CDR3 spans 12 residues. CDR1 and CDR2 (germline): DFQATT, SNEGSKA (reference sequence). Trimming pared 5 bases from V and 7 bases from J, leaving 14 bases between.

V and J are TRBV3-1 and TRBJ2-1, with D tentatively TRBD1 or TRBD2 (5 bases each). The CDR3 runs to 15 residues. Trimming left V 2 bases short and J 4 bases short, with 12 bases between. Germline CDR1 and CDR2: LGHDT and YNNKEL (reference sequence). In DNA form, the CDR3 reads TGTGCCAGCAGCCAACGGCTGGGGGAATACAATGAGCAGTTCTTC. Amino acid sequence: CASSQRLGEYNEQFF.

In this sample, this clonotype turned up a few times. The chain combines TRBV11-2 with TRBJ1-2; the D gene is possibly TRBD1 (5 bases). From germline, CDR1 is SGHAT and CDR2 FQNNGV. V lost 1 base to trimming and J lost 2 bases, with 14 bases between them. The CDR3 spans 16 residues. In nucleotides, the CDR3 is TGTGCCAGCAGCTTAGGCCTGCCGGGACGGAACTATGGCTACACCTTC. As protein: CASSLGLPGRNYGYTF.

The rearrangement links TRBV7-9 to TRBJ2-3, with D perhaps matching TRBD1 (6 bases). The CDR3 consists of 14 residues. The germline CDR1 and CDR2 sequences are SEHNR and FQNEAQ (reference sequence). V lost 5 bases, J lost 3 bases, and 12 bases lay in between. CDR3 loop: CASSPNRETDTQYF. The CDR3 DNA is TGTGCCAGCAGCCCCAACAGGGAGACAGATACGCAGTATTTT.

This clonotype occurred a few times. For the CDR3, the DNA is TGCGCCAGCAGCTTGGAACTAGCGGGAGCCGGTGAGCAGTTCTTC. Its translation is CASSLELAGAGEQFF. This chain links TRBV5-1 with TRBJ2-1; 11 nucleotides align to TRBD2. CDR1 SGHRS and CDR2 YFSETQ come from the germline V gene. Unmatched junction bases numbered 5, after V lost 0 bases and J lost 9 bases. The CDR3 covers 15 residues.

This clonotype was observed a few times. The rearrangement links TRBV6-2 or TRBV6-3 to TRBJ2-2; no clear D gene. V was pared by 0 bases and J by 0 bases, with 17 bases between. From germline, CDR1 is MNHEY and CDR2 SVGEGT. CDR3 length: 19 residues. CDR3 nucleotide sequence: TGTGCCAGCAGTTACTCGCTAGGCCGACCGGTTTCGAACACCGGGGAGCTGTTTTTT. It specifies CASSYSLGRPVSNTGELFF.

There are a few counts of this clonotype. The chain uses TRBV20-1 and TRBJ2-3; D is unclear. The CDR3 consists of 14 residues. CDR1 and CDR2 (germline): DFQATT, SNEGSKA (reference sequence). V lost 5 bases, J lost 1 base, and 13 bases lay in between. CDR3 in amino acids: CSAVGGVGTDTQYF. Here the CDR3 DNA reads TGCAGTGCTGTAGGTGGAGTGGGCACAGATACGCAGTATTTT.

This clonotype showed up just a few times. The rearrangement uses TRBV7-2 and TRBJ1-6; D remains ambiguous. V lost 5 bases and J lost 0, with 8 bases in between. The CDR3 sequence is 15 residues long. The germline V gene has CDR1 SGHTA and CDR2 FQGNSA. CDR3 residues: CASSQPASYNSPLHF. The CDR3 DNA reads as TGTGCCAGCAGCCAGCCAGCCTCCTATAATTCACCCCTCCACTTT.

This rearrangement joins TRBV10-3 to TRBJ2-3; weak D call: TRBD1 (5 bases). The CDR3 length is 12 residues. CDR1 is ENHRY, CDR2 SYGVKD, per germline. The V end was cut by 3 bases, the J end by 5 bases, with 6 bases between. The CDR3 region is CAISERGDTQYF. The CDR3, as DNA: TGTGCCATCAGTGAAAGGGGAGATACGCAGTATTTT.

This clonotype was counted many times. V usage is TRBV7-2 and J usage is TRBJ2-1; a weak D match, TRBD1 (6 bases). The CDR3 sequence is 15 residues long. CDR1 SGHTA and CDR2 FQGNSA come from the germline V gene. The V gene lost 2 bases and the J gene lost 4 bases, with 12 bases spanning the gap. CDR3 amino acids: CASSLSGTRYNEQFF. CDR3 in DNA: TGTGCCAGCAGCTTAAGTGGGACAAGATACAATGAGCAGTTCTTC.

In this sample, this clonotype turned up a few times. The rearrangement uses TRBV18 and TRBJ2-7; no definite D call. Germline V lookup: CDR1 KGHSH, CDR2 LQKENI. The CDR3 extends over 15 amino acids. V lost 4 bases and J 4 bases, leaving 17 bases between the germline ends. CDR3 protein: CASSLTPMVQYEQYF. CDR3 nucleotides: TGTGCCAGCTCACTTACCCCTATGGTCCAATACGAGCAGTACTTC.

This chain connects TRBV7-2 to TRBJ2-1; no clear D gene. Trimming stripped 1 base from V and 9 bases from J, with 13 bases between. CDR1 is SGHTA, CDR2 FQGNSA, per germline. This CDR3 contains 14 residues. The DNA for the CDR3 is TGTGCCAGCAGCTTAGATGTCTCCCACGGTGAGCAGTTCTTC. This codes for CASSLDVSHGEQFF.

This clonotype was picked up a small number of times. V is TRBV28 and J is TRBJ2-3; 9 bases line up with TRBD2. CDR1 MDHEN and CDR2 SYDVKM come from the germline V gene. The CDR3 length is 18 residues. Unmatched junction bases numbered 17, after V lost 8 bases and J lost 2 bases. CDR3 DNA sequence: TGTGCCAGCCCCAGGTCGGGGCGGGGGGGCCAGATCACAGATACGCAGTATTTT. This translates into CASPRSGRGGQITDTQYF.

The rearrangement links TRBV7-2 to TRBJ2-4; D unclear. With 3 bases removed from V and 7 bases from J, the gap between germline ends came to 7 bases. The CDR3 covers 12 residues. Germline V CDR1 and CDR2: SGHTA, FQGNSA. The CDR3 sequence is CASSFPENIQYF. The DNA of the CDR3 is TGTGCCAGCAGCTTCCCTGAGAACATTCAGTACTTC.

There are many counts of this clonotype. The rearrangement links TRBV5-6 to TRBJ2-5; TRBD2 matches at 9 bases. The V gene end was trimmed by 3 bases and the J gene end by 4 bases; junction bases not matched to a gene: 4. This CDR3 has 14 amino acids. CDR1 is SGHDT, CDR2 YYEEEE, per germline. CDR3 amino acids: CASSWGLAGETQYF. The DNA for the CDR3 is TGTGCCAGCAGCTGGGGACTAGCCGGAGAGACCCAGTACTTC.

V gene TRBV7-2 combines with J gene TRBJ2-3, with 7 nucleotides matching TRBD2. V lost 3 bases to trimming and J lost 6 bases; unmatched junction nucleotides: 9. CDR1 SGHTA and CDR2 FQGNSA come from the germline V gene. CDR3 size: 15 residues. The CDR3 protein is CASSLGLAEGDTQYF. DNA of the CDR3: TGTGCCAGCAGCTTGGGGCTAGCGGAGGGGGATACGCAGTATTTT.

This clonotype showed up just a few times. V usage is TRBV12-3 or TRBV12-4 and J usage is TRBJ2-3, with 14 bases lining up with TRBD2. This CDR3 spans 15 amino acids. Trimming took 6 bases from V and 3 from J; bases not matched to a gene: 2. The CDR3 here is CASRTSGGATDTQYF. As DNA, the CDR3 is TGTGCCAGCAGGACTAGCGGGGGGGCGACAGATACGCAGTATTTT.

The rearrangement joins TRBV2 to TRBJ1-5; D uncertain. Germline CDR1 SNHLY, CDR2 FYNNEI. Trimming removed 3 bases at V and 4 bases at J, with 10 bases between. The CDR3 spans 14 residues. The CDR3: CASSEGGWNQPQHF. DNA for the CDR3: TGTGCCAGCAGTGAGGGTGGGTGGAATCAGCCCCAGCATTTT.

This rearrangement joins TRBV5-6 to TRBJ1-2; 9 nucleotides match TRBD1. CDR3 size: 13 residues. Germline V gene lookup returns CDR1 SGHDT and CDR2 YYEEEE. V gave up 2 bases and J gave up 8 bases; unmatched junction bases: 4. CDR3 residues: CASSFTGGKGYTF. CDR3 nucleotides: TGTGCCAGCAGCTTTACAGGGGGCAAGGGCTACACCTTC.

The table lists this clonotype with a few counts. The V and J genes are TRBV6-6 and TRBJ1-1; 7 positions agree with TRBD1. V was pared by 5 bases and J by 8 bases, with 8 bases of the junction left unmatched. Per germline, CDR1 MNHNY and CDR2 SVGAGI (reference sequence). The CDR3 loop spans 13 amino acids. The CDR3: CASSLTGDWEAFF. The CDR3 nucleotides are TGTGCCAGCAGTCTTACAGGGGACTGGGAAGCTTTCTTT.

This clonotype was found many times. CDR3 sequence reads: CSARGPLAGQETQYF. CDR3 DNA sequence: TGCAGTGCTAGGGGCCCACTAGCGGGGCAAGAGACCCAGTACTTC. The V call is TRBV20-1, the J call TRBJ2-5; TRBD2 matches 10 bases. This CDR3 spans 15 amino acids. V dropped 3 bases and J dropped 2; count of bases not matched to a gene: 6. CDR1 and CDR2 (germline): DFQATT, SNEGSKA (reference sequence).

The chain's CDR3 is CATSGVQETQYF. The CDR3, as DNA: TGTGCCACCAGTGGCGTCCAAGAGACCCAGTACTTC. This chain connects TRBV24-1 to TRBJ2-5; D unclear. The ends were cut back, 5 bases at V and 1 base at J, with 4 bases in the middle. This CDR3 spans 12 amino acids. Germline-derived CDR1 and CDR2 are KGHDR and SFDVKD.